This T cell receptor (beta chain) derives from a study of shared clonotypes between healthy human individuals. General observations from the study: Even with large depth, rarefaction showed that sorted-subset sequencing was incomplete.

In this sample, this clone turned up a few times. The antigen remains undetermined. This was a deep-level run. Clones were sequenced by immunoSEQ multiplex PCR, and TCRdb holds only the in-frame ones, with some missing. Here the sample spans about 770,000 clones, 55% to 75% being singletons. The CDR3 consists of 16 residues. Unmatched junction bases numbered 7, after V lost 7 bases and J lost 0 bases. Germline V lookup: CDR1 SNHLY, CDR2 FYNNEI. The sample comprised memory CD4+ T cells sorted from blood. Subset: CD45RA-negative fraction. The chain combines TRBV2 with TRBJ1-4; 8 bases are a match to TRBD1. This clonotype originated in a woman in her 30s in good health. CDR3 amino acids: CASTARGPATNEKLFF. The CDR3 DNA is TGTGCCAGCACCGCCAGGGGGCCCGCAACTAATGAAAAACTGTTTTTT.